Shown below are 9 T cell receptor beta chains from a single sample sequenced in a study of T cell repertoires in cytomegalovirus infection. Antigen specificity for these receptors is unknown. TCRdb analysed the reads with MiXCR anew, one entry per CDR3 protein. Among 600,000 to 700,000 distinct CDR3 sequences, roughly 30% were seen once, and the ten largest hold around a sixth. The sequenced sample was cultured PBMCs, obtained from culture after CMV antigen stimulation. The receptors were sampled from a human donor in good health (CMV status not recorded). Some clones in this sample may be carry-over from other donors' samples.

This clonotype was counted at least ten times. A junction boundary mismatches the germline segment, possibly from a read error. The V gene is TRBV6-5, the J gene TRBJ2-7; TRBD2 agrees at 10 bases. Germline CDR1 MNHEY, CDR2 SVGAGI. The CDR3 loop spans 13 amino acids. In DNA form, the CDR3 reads TGTGCCAGCAGTTACCCCGGGACTAGCGAACAAGTCTTC. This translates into CASSYPGTSEQVF.

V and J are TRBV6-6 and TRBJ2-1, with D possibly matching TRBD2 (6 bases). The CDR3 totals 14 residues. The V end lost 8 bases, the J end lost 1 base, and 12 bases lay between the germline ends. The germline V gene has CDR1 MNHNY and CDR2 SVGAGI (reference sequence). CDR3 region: CASLFGSSYNEQFF. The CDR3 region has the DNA TGTGCCAGCCTTTTCGGGAGTTCCTACAATGAGCAGTTCTTC.

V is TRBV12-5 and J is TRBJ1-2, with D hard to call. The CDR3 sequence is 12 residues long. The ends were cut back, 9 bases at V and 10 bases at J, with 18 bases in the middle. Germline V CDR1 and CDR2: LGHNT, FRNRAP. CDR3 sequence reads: CASRNTAGVYTF. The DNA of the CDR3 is TGTGCTAGCCGGAACACCGCCGGGGTCTACACCTTC.

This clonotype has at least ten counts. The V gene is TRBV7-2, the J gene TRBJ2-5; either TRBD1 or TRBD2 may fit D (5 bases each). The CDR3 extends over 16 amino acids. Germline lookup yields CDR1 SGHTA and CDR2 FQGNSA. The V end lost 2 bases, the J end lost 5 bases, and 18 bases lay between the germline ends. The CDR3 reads CASSLRRQGEGETQYF. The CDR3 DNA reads TGTGCCAGCAGCTTAAGGCGGCAGGGAGAGGGGGAGACCCAGTACTTC.

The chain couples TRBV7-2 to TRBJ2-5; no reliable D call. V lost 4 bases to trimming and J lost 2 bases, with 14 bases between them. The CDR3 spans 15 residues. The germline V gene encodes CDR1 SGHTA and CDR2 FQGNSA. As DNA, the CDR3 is TGTGCCAGCAGCTCCGCCGACATCTCGCAAGAGACCCAGTACTTC. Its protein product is CASSSADISQETQYF.

The CDR3 sequence is CAISDRGSNQPQHF. The CDR3 bases are TGTGCCATCAGTGATCGGGGGAGCAATCAGCCCCAGCATTTT. The genes are TRBV10-3 and TRBJ1-5; TRBD1 is a possible D gene (5 bases). The CDR3 covers 14 residues. Germline values: CDR1 ENHRY, CDR2 SYGVKD. V was cut by 3 bases and J by 1 base, with 7 bases left in between.

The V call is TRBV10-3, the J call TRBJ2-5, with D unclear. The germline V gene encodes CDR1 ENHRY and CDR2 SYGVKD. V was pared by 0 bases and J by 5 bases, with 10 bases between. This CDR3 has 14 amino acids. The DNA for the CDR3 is TGTGCCATCAGTGAGTCGGTTAGCTCGGAGACCCAGTACTTC. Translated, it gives CAISESVSSETQYF.

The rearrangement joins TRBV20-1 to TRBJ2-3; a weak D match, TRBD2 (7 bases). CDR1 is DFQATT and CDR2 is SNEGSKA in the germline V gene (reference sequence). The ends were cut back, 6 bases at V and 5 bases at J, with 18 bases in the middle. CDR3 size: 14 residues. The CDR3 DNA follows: TGCAGTGCCCCAGAGGGGGGGCAGAGAGATACGCAGTATTTT. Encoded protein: CSAPEGGQRDTQYF.

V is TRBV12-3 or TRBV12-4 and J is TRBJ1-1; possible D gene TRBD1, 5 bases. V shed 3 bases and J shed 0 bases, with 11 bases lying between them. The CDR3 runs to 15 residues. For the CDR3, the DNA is TGTGCCAGCAGTTTCAGGGCCACCGTGAACACTGAAGCTTTCTTT. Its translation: CASSFRATVNTEAFF.